This T cell receptor beta chain originates from a study of cytomegalovirus exposure and HLA in healthy donors. Notes on the study in general: What a later analysis showed was that several of the most significant clusters appeared linked to common viral pathogens. As a later analysis revealed, the rate of TCR association differed by HLA locus, with DRB1 most and HLA-C fewest.

CDR1 is MGHDK and CDR2 is SYGVNS in the germline V gene. The CDR3 contains 16 residues. J was trimmed by 3 bases and V by 1 base; bases with no gene match: 7. Primers included in the PCR were 60 Vbeta and 13 Jbeta primers. Profiling relied on immunoSEQ multiplex PCR, and the TCRdb table lists in-frame clones only, not all of them. The table shows 150,000 to 200,000 clones, with roughly four fifths occurring only once. On this clone: Its specificity is not known.

This receptor was identified in a woman under 30 in good health and CMV-seropositive. The V call is TRBV25-1, the J call TRBJ1-2, with 8 bases lining up with TRBD1. The specimen was PBMCs. CDR3 nucleotide sequence: TGTGCCAGCAGTGAATTCAGCGTGGACAGGGACTATGGCTACACCTTC. Amino acids: CASSEFSVDRDYGYTF.